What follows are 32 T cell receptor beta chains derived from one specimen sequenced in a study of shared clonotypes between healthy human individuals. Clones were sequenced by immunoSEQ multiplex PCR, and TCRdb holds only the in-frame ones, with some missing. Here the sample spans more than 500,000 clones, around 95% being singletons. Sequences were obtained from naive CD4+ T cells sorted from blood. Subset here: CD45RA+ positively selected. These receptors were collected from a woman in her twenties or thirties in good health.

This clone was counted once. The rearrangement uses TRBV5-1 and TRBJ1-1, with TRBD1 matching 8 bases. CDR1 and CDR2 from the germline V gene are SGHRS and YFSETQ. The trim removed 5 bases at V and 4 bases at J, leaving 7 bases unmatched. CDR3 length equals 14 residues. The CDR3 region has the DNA TGCGCCAGCAGTCCCGACAGGGGAAGCACTGAAGCTTTCTTT. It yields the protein CASSPDRGSTEAFF.

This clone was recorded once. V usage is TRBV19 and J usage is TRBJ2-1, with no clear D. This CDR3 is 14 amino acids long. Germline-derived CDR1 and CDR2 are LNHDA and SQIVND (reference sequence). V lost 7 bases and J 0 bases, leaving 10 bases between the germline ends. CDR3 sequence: CASIPGSSYNEQFF. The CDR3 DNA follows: TGTGCCAGTATCCCGGGCAGCTCCTACAATGAGCAGTTCTTC.

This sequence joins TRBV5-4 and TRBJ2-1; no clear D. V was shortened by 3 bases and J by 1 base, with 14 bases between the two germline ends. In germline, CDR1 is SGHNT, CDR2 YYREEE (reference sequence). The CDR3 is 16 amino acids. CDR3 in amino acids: CASSSAVLNSYNEQFF. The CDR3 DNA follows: TGTGCCAGCAGCTCCGCCGTGCTAAATTCCTACAATGAGCAGTTCTTC.

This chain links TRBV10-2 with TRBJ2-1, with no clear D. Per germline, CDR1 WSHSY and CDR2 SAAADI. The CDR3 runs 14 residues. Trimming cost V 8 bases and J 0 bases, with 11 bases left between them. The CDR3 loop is CASCVSSSYNEQFF. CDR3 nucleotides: TGCGCCAGCTGTGTTTCGAGCTCCTACAATGAGCAGTTCTTC.

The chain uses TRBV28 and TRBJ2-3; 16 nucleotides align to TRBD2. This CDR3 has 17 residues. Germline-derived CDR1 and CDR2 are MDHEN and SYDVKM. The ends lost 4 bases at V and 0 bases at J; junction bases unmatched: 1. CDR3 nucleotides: TGTGCCAGCAGTTCGGGACTAGCGGGGGGGAGCACAGATACGCAGTATTTT. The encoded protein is CASSSGLAGGSTDTQYF.

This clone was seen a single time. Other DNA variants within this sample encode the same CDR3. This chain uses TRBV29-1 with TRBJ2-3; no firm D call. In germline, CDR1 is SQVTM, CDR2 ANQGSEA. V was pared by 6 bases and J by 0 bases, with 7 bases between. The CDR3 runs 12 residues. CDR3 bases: TGCAGCGTCGACCGGAGCACAGATACGCAGTATTTT. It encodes CSVDRSTDTQYF.

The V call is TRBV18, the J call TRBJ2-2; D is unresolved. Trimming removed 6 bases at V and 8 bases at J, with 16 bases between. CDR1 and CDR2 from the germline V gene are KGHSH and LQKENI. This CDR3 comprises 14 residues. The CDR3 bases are TGTGCCAGCTCCTCACAATTCGTGAATGGGGAGCTGTTTTTT. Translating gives CASSSQFVNGELFF.

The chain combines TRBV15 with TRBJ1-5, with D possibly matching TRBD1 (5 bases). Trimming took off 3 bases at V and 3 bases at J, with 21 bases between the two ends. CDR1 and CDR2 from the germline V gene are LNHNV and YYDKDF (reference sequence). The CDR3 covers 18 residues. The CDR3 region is CATSSRQIGGVANQPQHF. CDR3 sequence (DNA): TGTGCCACCAGCAGTCGCCAGATCGGAGGGGTTGCCAATCAGCCCCAGCATTTT.

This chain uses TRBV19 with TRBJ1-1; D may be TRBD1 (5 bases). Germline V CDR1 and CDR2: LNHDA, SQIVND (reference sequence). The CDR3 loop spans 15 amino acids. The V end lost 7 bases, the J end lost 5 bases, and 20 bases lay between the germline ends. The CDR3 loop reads CASIRAGEWWTEAFF. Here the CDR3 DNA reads TGTGCCAGTATAAGGGCGGGGGAATGGTGGACTGAAGCTTTCTTT.

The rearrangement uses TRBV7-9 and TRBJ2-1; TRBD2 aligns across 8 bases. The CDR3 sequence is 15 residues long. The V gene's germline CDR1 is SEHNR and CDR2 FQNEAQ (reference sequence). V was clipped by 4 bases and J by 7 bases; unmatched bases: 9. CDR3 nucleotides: TGTGCCAGCAGCTGGCGCCTCGAGCGGGGGAATGAGCAGTTCTTC. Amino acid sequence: CASSWRLERGNEQFF.

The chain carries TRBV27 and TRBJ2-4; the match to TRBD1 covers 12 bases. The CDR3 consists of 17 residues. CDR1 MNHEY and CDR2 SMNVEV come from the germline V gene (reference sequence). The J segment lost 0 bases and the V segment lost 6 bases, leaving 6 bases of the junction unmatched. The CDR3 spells CASRRGQGARAKNIQYF. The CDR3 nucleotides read TGTGCCAGCAGAAGGGGACAGGGGGCGAGAGCCAAAAACATTCAGTACTTC.

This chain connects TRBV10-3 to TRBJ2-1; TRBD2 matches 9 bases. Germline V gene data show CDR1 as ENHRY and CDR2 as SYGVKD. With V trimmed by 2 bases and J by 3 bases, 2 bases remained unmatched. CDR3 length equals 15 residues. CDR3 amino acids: CAISEGAGGYNEQFF. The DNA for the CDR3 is TGTGCCATCAGTGAGGGAGCGGGAGGCTACAATGAGCAGTTCTTC.

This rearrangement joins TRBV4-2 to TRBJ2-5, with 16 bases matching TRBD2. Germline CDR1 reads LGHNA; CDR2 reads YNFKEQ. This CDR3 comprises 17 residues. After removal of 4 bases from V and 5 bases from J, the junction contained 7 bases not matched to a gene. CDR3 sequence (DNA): TGTGCCAGCAGCCGAGGGACTAGCGGGAGGGCCTCGGAGACCCAGTACTTC. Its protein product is CASSRGTSGRASETQYF.

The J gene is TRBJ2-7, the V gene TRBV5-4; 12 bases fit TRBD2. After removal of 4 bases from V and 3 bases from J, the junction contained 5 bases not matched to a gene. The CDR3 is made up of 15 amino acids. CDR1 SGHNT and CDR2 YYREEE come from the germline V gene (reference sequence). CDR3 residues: CASSHPTSGSYEQYF. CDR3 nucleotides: TGTGCCAGCAGCCATCCGACTAGCGGGAGCTACGAGCAGTACTTC.

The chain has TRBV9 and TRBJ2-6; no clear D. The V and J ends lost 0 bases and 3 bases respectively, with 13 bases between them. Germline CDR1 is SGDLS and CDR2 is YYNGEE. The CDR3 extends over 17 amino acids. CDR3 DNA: TGTGCCAGCAGCGTAGATATGGGGATCTTTGGGGCCAACGTCCTGACTTTC. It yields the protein CASSVDMGIFGANVLTF. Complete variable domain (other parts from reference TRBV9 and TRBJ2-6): DSGVTQTPKHLITATGQRVTLRCSPRSGDLSVYWYQQSLDQGLQFLIQYYNGEERAKGNILERFSAQQFPDLHSELNLSSLELGDSALYFCASSVDMGIFGANVLTFGAGSRLTVL.

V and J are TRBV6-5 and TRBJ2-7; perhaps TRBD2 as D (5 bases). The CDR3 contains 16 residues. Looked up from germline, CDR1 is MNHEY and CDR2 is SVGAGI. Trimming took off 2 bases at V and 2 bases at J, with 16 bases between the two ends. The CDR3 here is CASSYDSDLATYEQYF. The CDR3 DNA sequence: TGTGCCAGCAGTTACGACTCGGACTTAGCGACCTACGAGCAGTACTTC.

The CDR3: CASSKVGQTRGNTIYF. CDR3 nucleotide sequence: TGTGCCAGTAGTAAGGTGGGACAGACACGAGGAAACACCATATATTTT. The chain employs TRBV19 and TRBJ1-3, with 7 positions matching TRBD1. Germline trimming cut 4 bases from V and 4 bases from J; bases unmatched to any gene: 10. CDR3 length: 16 residues. Germline V gives CDR1 LNHDA, CDR2 SQIVND (reference sequence). Drawing the rest from reference TRBV19 and TRBJ1-3, the complete variable domain is DGGITQSPKYLFRKEGQNVTLSCEQNLNHDAMYWYRQDPGQGLRLIYYSQIVNDFQKGDIAEGYSVSREKKESFPLTVTSAQKNPTAFYLCASSKVGQTRGNTIYFGEGSWLTVV.

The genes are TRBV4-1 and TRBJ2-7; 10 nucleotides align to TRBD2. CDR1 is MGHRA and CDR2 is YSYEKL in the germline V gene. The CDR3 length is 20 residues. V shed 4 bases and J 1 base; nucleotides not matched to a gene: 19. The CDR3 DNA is TGCGCCAGCAGCCCGGCGACCCCTGTTGCTCTAGCGGGAGTGTCCTACGAGCAGTACTTC. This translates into CASSPATPVALAGVSYEQYF.

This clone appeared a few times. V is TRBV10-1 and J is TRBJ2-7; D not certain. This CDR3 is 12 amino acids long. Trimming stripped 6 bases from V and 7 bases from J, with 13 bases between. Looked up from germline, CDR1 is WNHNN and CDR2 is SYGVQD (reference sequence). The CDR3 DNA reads TGCGCCAGCAGCGGGCCTAGTATTGAGCAGTACTTC. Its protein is CASSGPSIEQYF.

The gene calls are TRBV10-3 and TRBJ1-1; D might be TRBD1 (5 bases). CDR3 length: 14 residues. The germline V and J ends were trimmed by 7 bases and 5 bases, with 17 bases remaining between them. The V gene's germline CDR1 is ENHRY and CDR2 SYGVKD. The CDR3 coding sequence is TGTGCCATCACATCTTCAGCCCCAGGGACTGAAGCTTTCTTT. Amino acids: CAITSSAPGTEAFF.

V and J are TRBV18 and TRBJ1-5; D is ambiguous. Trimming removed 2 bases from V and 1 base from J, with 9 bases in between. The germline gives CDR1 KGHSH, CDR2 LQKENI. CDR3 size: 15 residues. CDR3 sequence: CASSPELGSNQPQHF. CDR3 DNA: TGTGCCAGCTCACCAGAATTAGGGAGCAATCAGCCCCAGCATTTT.

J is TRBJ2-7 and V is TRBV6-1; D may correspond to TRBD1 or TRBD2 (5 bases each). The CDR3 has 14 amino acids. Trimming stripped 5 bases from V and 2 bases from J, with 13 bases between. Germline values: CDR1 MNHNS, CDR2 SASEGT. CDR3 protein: CASSIRGPTYEQYF. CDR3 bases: TGTGCCAGCAGTATTCGGGGCCCTACCTACGAGCAGTACTTC.

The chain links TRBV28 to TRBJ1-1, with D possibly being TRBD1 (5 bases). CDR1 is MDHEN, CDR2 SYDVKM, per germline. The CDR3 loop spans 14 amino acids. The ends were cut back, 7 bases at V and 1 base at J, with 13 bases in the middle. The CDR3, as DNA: TGTGCCAGCACCATATATGGGGGGAACACTGAAGCTTTCTTT. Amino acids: CASTIYGGNTEAFF.

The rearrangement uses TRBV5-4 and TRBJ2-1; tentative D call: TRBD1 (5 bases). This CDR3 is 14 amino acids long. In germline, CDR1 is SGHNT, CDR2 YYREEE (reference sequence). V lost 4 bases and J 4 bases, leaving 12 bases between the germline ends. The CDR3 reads CASSPNQGYNEQFF. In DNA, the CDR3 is TGTGCCAGCAGCCCAAACCAGGGTTACAATGAGCAGTTCTTC.

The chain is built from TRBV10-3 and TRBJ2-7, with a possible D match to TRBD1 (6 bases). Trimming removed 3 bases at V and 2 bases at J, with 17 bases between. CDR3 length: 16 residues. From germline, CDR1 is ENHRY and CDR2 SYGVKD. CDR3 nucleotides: TGTGCCATCAGTGATCCCGGGACACCGTATCCCTACGAGCAGTACTTC. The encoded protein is CAISDPGTPYPYEQYF.

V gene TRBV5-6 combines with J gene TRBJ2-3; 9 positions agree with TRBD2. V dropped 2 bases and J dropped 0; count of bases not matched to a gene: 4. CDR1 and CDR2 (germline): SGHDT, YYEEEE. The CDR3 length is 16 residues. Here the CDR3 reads CASSFTTSGSTDTQYF. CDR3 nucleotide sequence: TGTGCCAGCAGCTTCACCACTAGCGGGAGCACAGATACGCAGTATTTT.

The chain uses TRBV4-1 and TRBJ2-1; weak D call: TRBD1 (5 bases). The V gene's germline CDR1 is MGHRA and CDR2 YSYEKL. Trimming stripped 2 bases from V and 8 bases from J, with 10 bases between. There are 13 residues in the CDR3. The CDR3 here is CASSQTGHYEQFF. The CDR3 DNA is TGCGCCAGCAGCCAAACCGGACACTATGAGCAGTTCTTC.

The CDR3 DNA reads TGTGCCAGCAGTTACTCGAATCAAGGGACTATGCGGCAGTTCTTC. Translation: CASSYSNQGTMRQFF. V usage is TRBV6-5 and J usage is TRBJ2-1; 7 bases are shared with TRBD2. CDR1 MNHEY and CDR2 SVGAGI come from the germline V gene. The CDR3 spans 15 residues. V was pared by 0 bases and J by 12 bases, with 11 bases of the junction left unmatched.

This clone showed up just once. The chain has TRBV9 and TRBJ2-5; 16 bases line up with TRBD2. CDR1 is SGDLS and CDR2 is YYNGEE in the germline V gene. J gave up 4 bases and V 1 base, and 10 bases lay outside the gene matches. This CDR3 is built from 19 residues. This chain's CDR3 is CASSVMGLAGGERPETQYF. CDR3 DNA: TGTGCCAGCAGCGTAATGGGACTAGCGGGAGGGGAGAGGCCAGAGACCCAGTACTTC.

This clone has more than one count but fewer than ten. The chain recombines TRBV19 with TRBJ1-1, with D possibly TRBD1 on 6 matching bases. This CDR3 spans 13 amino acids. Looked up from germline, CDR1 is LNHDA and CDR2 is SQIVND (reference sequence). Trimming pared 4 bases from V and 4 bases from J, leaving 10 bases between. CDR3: CASSNWGATEAFF. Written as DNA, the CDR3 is TGTGCCAGTAGTAATTGGGGGGCCACTGAAGCTTTCTTT.

The CDR3 protein is CASSLALQSYEQYF. CDR3 nucleotides: TGTGCCAGCAGCTTAGCGCTCCAGAGCTACGAGCAGTACTTC. This chain uses TRBV11-1 with TRBJ2-5, with D unresolved. Judging by the DNA end, TRBJ2-7 fits better; the J call may be wrong. CDR3 length: 14 amino acids. CDR1 and CDR2 (germline): SGHAT, FQDESV (reference sequence).

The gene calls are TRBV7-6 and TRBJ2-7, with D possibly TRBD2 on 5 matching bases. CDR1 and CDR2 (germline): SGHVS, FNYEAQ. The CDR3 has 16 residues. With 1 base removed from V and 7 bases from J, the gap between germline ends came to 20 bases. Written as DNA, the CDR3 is TGTGCCAGCAGCTTAGAGTATTCTGAGGGAGCTTCGGAGCAGTACTTC. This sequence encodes CASSLEYSEGASEQYF.